Below, 24 T cell receptor beta chains from the same sample are listed, as sequenced in a study of blood T cells in healthy people across ages (dated by TCRdb to about 2015). Libraries were built with 5' RACE. The listed sequencing device is Illumina HiSeq 2500. The second PCR ran for roughly 7 to 12 cycles and used a J-beta primer mix along with a sample-barcoded 5' primer. The raw public reads went through TCRdb reprocessing: fastp at Q25, MiXCR clone calling, in-frame beta chains kept. For every CDR3 protein sequence, its rows merge into one entry that carries the most common genes and DNA. This sample comprises around 1.1 million distinct CDR3 sequences, roughly two fifths of them detected only once. The top ten clones comprise over 10% of the sample. The sequenced material came from blood. The source is a young man in good health.

This clonotype has only one observation. This chain joins TRBV18 and TRBJ1-4; D call uncertain. The CDR3 covers 14 residues. Germline CDR1 and CDR2: KGHSH and LQKENI. Trimming cost V 4 bases and J 5 bases, with 11 bases left between them. The CDR3 DNA reads TGTGCCAGCTCACTGCAGGCGGGAAATGAAAAACTGTTTTTT. Translated, it gives CASSLQAGNEKLFF.

On this clonotype itself: One end of the junction fails to match germline, which may point to a read error. This chain joins TRBV7-9 and TRBJ1-2; D is unclear. From germline, CDR1 is SEHNR and CDR2 FQNEAQ (reference sequence). The CDR3 covers 12 residues. This chain's CDR3 is CSSSLGLYGYTF. In DNA form, the CDR3 reads TGTTCCAGCAGCTTAGGACTTTATGGCTACACCTTC.

About this clonotype itself: The germline gene is not matched at one end of the junction; a read error may be the cause. The gene calls are TRBV3-1 and TRBJ2-4, with D perhaps being TRBD1 or TRBD2 (5 bases each). Looked up from germline, CDR1 is LGHDT and CDR2 is YNNKEL (reference sequence). This CDR3 has 15 amino acids. DNA of the CDR3: TGTGCCTGCAGCCGCGCGCTCGGGGCGGGAAACATTCAGTACTTC. Encoded protein: CACSRALGAGNIQYF.

This clonotype was counted only a few times. The rearrangement uses TRBV7-9 and TRBJ2-1; 9 nucleotides line up with TRBD1. The V gene end was trimmed by 5 bases and the J gene end by 9 bases; junction bases not matched to a gene: 8. This CDR3 is 14 amino acids long. The germline CDR1 and CDR2 sequences are SEHNR and FQNEAQ (reference sequence). The CDR3 coding sequence is TGTGCCAGCAGCCCAGATGGACAGGGGTTTGAGCAGTTCTTC. This encodes CASSPDGQGFEQFF.

This chain uses TRBV27 with TRBJ1-2; 12 bases match TRBD1. The ends lost 5 bases at V and 8 bases at J; junction bases unmatched: 15. This CDR3 has 17 amino acids. Germline CDR1 is MNHEY and CDR2 is SMNVEV (reference sequence). In DNA form, the CDR3 reads TGTGCCAGCAGTGAGAAGGGACAGGGGGCGTCTCTCTTAGGCTACACCTTC. Translating gives CASSEKGQGASLLGYTF.

V gene TRBV10-3 combines with J gene TRBJ1-5; no clear D gene. The CDR3 has 15 residues. Germline lookup yields CDR1 ENHRY and CDR2 SYGVKD. V lost 3 bases to trimming and J lost 0 bases, with 9 bases between them. The CDR3 DNA reads TGTGCCATCAGTGAAAGCCAGCCTAGCAATCAGCCCCAGCATTTT. It translates to CAISESQPSNQPQHF.

This rearrangement joins TRBV7-2 to TRBJ2-2, with D possibly being TRBD1 (6 bases). The CDR3 sequence is 15 residues long. The ends were cut back, 5 bases at V and 0 bases at J, with 10 bases in the middle. In germline, CDR1 is SGHTA, CDR2 FQGNSA. The CDR3 DNA follows: TGTGCCAGCAGCATGGGACATACGAACACCGGGGAGCTGTTTTTT. Its translation is CASSMGHTNTGELFF.

This clonotype came up once. Its ends do not fully match the called genes, so a read error is possible. V usage is TRBV28 and J usage is TRBJ2-4, with D possibly TRBD1 on 5 matching bases. Germline V gene sequence: CDR1 MDHEN, CDR2 SYDVKM. The CDR3 totals 12 residues. The CDR3 bases are TGTACCAGCAGTTTGGACATGAACATTCAGTACTTC. Translation gives CTSSLDMNIQYF.

This clonotype has just a few counts. This rearrangement joins TRBV7-2 to TRBJ2-3; 11 nucleotides match TRBD2. V dropped 2 bases and J dropped 3; count of bases not matched to a gene: 13. Germline CDR1 is SGHTA and CDR2 is FQGNSA. The CDR3 has 19 amino acids. DNA for the CDR3: TGTGCCAGCAGCTTACCCAATACGTTAGCGGGGGGGAGGACAGATACGCAGTATTTT. The encoded protein is CASSLPNTLAGGRTDTQYF.

The V gene is TRBV7-3, the J gene TRBJ1-1, with D unresolved. With 5 bases removed from V and 0 bases from J, the gap between germline ends came to 13 bases. The CDR3 consists of 15 residues. Germline assignment: CDR1 SGHTA and CDR2 FQGTGA. For the CDR3, the DNA is TGTGCCAGCAGCCTAAACCCACAACTGAACACTGAAGCTTTCTTT. Translating gives CASSLNPQLNTEAFF. The full variable domain, rest sourced from reference TRBV7-3 and TRBJ1-1, is GAGVSQTPSNKVTEKGKYVELRCDPISGHTALYWYRQSLGQGPEFLIYFQGTGAADDSGLPNDRFFAVRPEGSVSTLKIQRTERGDSAVYLCASSLNPQLNTEAFFGQGTRLTVV.

This clonotype has only a few counts. The V gene is TRBV6-2 or TRBV6-3, the J gene TRBJ1-5, with D possibly being TRBD1 (6 bases). The germline V and J ends were trimmed by 2 bases and 10 bases, with 15 bases remaining between them. The CDR3 consists of 14 residues. Germline loops: CDR1 MNHEY, CDR2 SVGEGT. DNA of the CDR3: TGTGCCAGCAGTTACGGGCAGGGGCCACCACCCCAGCATTTT. Translation gives CASSYGQGPPPQHF.

The sample holds a few counts of this clonotype. V gene TRBV10-3 combines with J gene TRBJ2-5; D could derive from TRBD1 or TRBD2 (6 bases each). Trimming removed 4 bases at V and 2 bases at J, with 17 bases between. Per the germline V gene, CDR1 is ENHRY and CDR2 is SYGVKD. This CDR3 contains 16 residues. CDR3 sequence reads: CAISAQSRGEQETQYF. Here the CDR3 DNA reads TGTGCCATCAGTGCCCAGTCGAGGGGGGAACAAGAGACCCAGTACTTC.

This clonotype was detected a few times. The chain links TRBV27 to TRBJ2-7; a weak D match, TRBD1 (6 bases). V lost 4 bases, J lost 4 bases, and 14 bases lay in between. CDR3 length: 14 amino acids. CDR1 is MNHEY and CDR2 is SMNVEV in the germline V gene (reference sequence). DNA for the CDR3: TGTGCCAGCAGTTCCACAGGGAGTGCATACGAGCAGTACTTC. Its protein product is CASSSTGSAYEQYF.

There are many counts of this clonotype. V usage is TRBV29-1 and J usage is TRBJ2-3; D may be TRBD1 or TRBD2 (5 bases each). The CDR3 loop spans 13 amino acids. The germline V gene has CDR1 SQVTM and CDR2 ANQGSEA. Deletions cut 4 bases from V and 4 bases from J, with 12 bases between. The DNA of the CDR3 is TGCAGCGTTGTACGGCAGGGAGCAGATACGCAGTATTTT. This translates into CSVVRQGADTQYF.

A few counts support this clonotype. The V and J genes are TRBV12-3 or TRBV12-4 and TRBJ1-1; 9 bases are shared with TRBD1. CDR3 length: 17 amino acids. Trimming took 5 bases from V and 4 from J; bases not matched to a gene: 14. The CDR3 loop reads CASSHWRQGVFGTEAFF. The DNA for the CDR3 is TGTGCCAGCAGTCACTGGAGACAGGGGGTTTTTGGCACTGAAGCTTTCTTT.

The chain's CDR3 is CSARDPGKGAEAFF. Here the CDR3 DNA reads TGCAGTGCTAGAGATCCAGGGAAGGGGGCTGAAGCTTTCTTT. The genes are TRBV20-1 and TRBJ1-1; D might be TRBD1 (6 bases). The CDR3 spans 14 residues. Germline loops: CDR1 DFQATT, CDR2 SNEGSKA (reference sequence). The ends were cut back, 0 bases at V and 6 bases at J, with 14 bases in the middle.

Notes on this clonotype: One end of the junction does not line up with germline, which may come from a read error. The chain carries TRBV7-3 and TRBJ1-2; no clear D gene. Per germline, CDR1 SGHTA and CDR2 FQGTGA. The CDR3 sequence is 13 residues long. CDR3 DNA sequence: TGTGCCAGCAGCTTAGCCGATAACTATGGCTGCACCTTC. Amino acids: CASSLADNYGCTF.

The sample holds a few counts of this clonotype. The chain is built from TRBV10-3 and TRBJ1-5, with TRBD1 matching over 7 bases. The CDR3 is 15 amino acids. The V and J ends lost 2 bases and 10 bases, in that order; junction bases with no gene match: 11. Germline V gene data show CDR1 as ENHRY and CDR2 as SYGVKD. The CDR3 is CAISEGQAVLSPQHF. CDR3 DNA: TGTGCCATCAGTGAGGGACAGGCAGTACTCAGCCCCCAGCATTTT.

CDR3 in amino acids: CSASLVKEVGNQPQHF. The CDR3 nucleotides read TGCAGTGCTAGTCTGGTGAAGGAGGTTGGCAATCAGCCCCAGCATTTT. J is TRBJ1-5 and V is TRBV20-1; D is ambiguous. From germline, CDR1 is DFQATT and CDR2 SNEGSKA (reference sequence). There are 16 residues in the CDR3. The ends were cut back, 3 bases at V and 2 bases at J, with 17 bases in the middle.

The rearrangement uses TRBV5-1 and TRBJ2-3, with D possibly TRBD1 on 6 matching bases. The CDR3 runs to 16 residues. Trimming left V 4 bases short and J 5 bases short, with 20 bases between. Germline CDR1 reads SGHRS; CDR2 reads YFSETQ. Written as DNA, the CDR3 is TGCGCCAGCAGCCCTACTCCAACAGGGCCGGGAGATACGCAGTATTTT. Residues: CASSPTPTGPGDTQYF.

The chain uses TRBV24-1 and TRBJ1-2; tentative D call: TRBD1 (5 bases). This CDR3 has 17 amino acids. Germline values: CDR1 KGHDR, CDR2 SFDVKD. Trimming removed 4 bases at V and 1 base at J, with 18 bases between. The CDR3 DNA sequence: TGTGCCACCAGTGACGGGGGGGAACTCCCCCTTAACTATGGCTACACCTTC. Its protein product is CATSDGGELPLNYGYTF.

This clonotype was found many times. The rearrangement joins TRBV12-3 or TRBV12-4 to TRBJ1-2; D may be TRBD1 (5 bases). Trimming cost V 3 bases and J 7 bases, with 18 bases left between them. The CDR3 contains 15 residues. The CDR3 protein is CASSLAGGETGGYTF. The CDR3 DNA follows: TGTGCCAGCAGTTTGGCAGGAGGGGAGACGGGTGGCTACACCTTC.

This clonotype was observed a handful of times. This chain links TRBV20-1 with TRBJ1-2; D is unclear. Germline CDR1 and CDR2: DFQATT and SNEGSKA (reference sequence). CDR3 length equals 13 residues. With 0 bases removed from V and 4 bases from J, the gap between germline ends came to 9 bases. CDR3 residues: CSARDPPGYGYTF. The CDR3 bases are TGCAGTGCTAGAGATCCTCCAGGCTATGGCTACACCTTC.

This rearrangement joins TRBV20-1 to TRBJ2-2; the D is unclear. Trimming shortened V by 4 bases and J by 7 bases, and 10 bases separated the two germline ends. This CDR3 comprises 12 residues. The germline gives CDR1 DFQATT, CDR2 SNEGSKA (reference sequence). The CDR3 loop is CSAIDWDGELFF. For the CDR3, the DNA is TGCAGTGCTATTGACTGGGACGGGGAGCTGTTTTTT.